Listed below are T cell receptor beta chains from one sample, sequenced in a study of identical twins. TCRdb reprocessed the 5' RACE reads with MiXCR, giving one entry per CDR3 protein. The sample records hundreds of thousands of distinct CDR3 sequences, roughly 18% being singletons. Separately, the same data were catalogued under a study of T cells expressing NK-cell markers.

Sequences were obtained from PBMCs. Receptors originate from a woman under 30 in good health. Both conserved end residues are part of each CDR3. D genes are given only for firm matches. Part of the rows lack a size; the others show once, few, many or a class for expanded clones.

D gene	clone size	V gene	J gene	CDR3 protein	CDR3 DNA
TRBD1	.	TRBV6-1	TRBJ2-7	CASTRLTTGAYSREQYF	TGTGCCAGCACTCGACTCACGACAGGGGCCTATTCGCGCGAGCAGTACTTC
.	few	TRBV12-3/TRBV12-4	TRBJ1-2	CASDLRGSYGYTF	TGTGCCAGTGACCTCAGGGGCAGCTATGGCTACACCTTC
TRBD1	.	TRBV27	TRBJ1-6	CASSYGTGVRNSPLHF	TGTGCCAGCAGCTACGGGACAGGGGTGCGAAATTCACCCCTCCACTTT
.	.	TRBV3-1	TRBJ2-7	CASSLNTRSYEQYF	TGTGCCAGCAGCCTAAATACTAGGTCCTACGAGCAGTACTTC
.	.	TRBV20-1	TRBJ2-5	CSARDGRNQETQYF	TGCAGTGCTAGAGATGGTCGGAATCAAGAGACCCAGTACTTC
.	few	TRBV20-1	TRBJ2-3	CSARDQRYTDTQYF	TGCAGTGCTAGAGATCAGAGGTACACAGATACGCAGTATTTT
TRBD1	many	TRBV20-1	TRBJ1-1	CSALGYSSGTGGEVTEAFF	TGCAGTGCTCTTGGTTATTCTTCCGGGACAGGGGGGGAAGTGACTGAAGCTTTCTTT
.	.	TRBV15	TRBJ1-1	CATSSNFRGSRNTEAFF	TGTGCCACCAGCAGTAACTTTAGGGGCAGCCGGAACACTGAAGCTTTCTTT
.	few	TRBV6-5	TRBJ2-7	CASRTTYEQYF	TGTGCCAGCAGGACAACCTACGAGCAGTACTTC
TRBD2	few	TRBV7-2	TRBJ2-7	CASSLEGTSGYEQYF	TGTGCCAGCAGCTTAGAAGGGACTAGCGGATACGAGCAGTACTTC
TRBD1	.	TRBV29-1	TRBJ2-1	CSLGQGAGEQFF	TGCAGCCTGGGACAGGGGGCAGGAGAGCAGTTCTTC
TRBD1	.	TRBV9	TRBJ1-4	CASSAHRGHDEKLFF	TGTGCCAGCAGCGCACACAGGGGGCATGATGAAAAACTGTTTTTT
.	.	TRBV5-5	TRBJ2-1	CASSLSYGANEQFF	TGTGCCAGCAGCTTGAGTTACGGGGCGAATGAGCAGTTCTTC
TRBD1	.	TRBV29-1	TRBJ1-4	CSVTGGGSNEKLFF	TGCAGCGTAACAGGGGGGGGCTCTAATGAAAAACTGTTTTTT
.	few	TRBV20-1	TRBJ2-7	CSAQTAYSYEQYF	TGCAGTGCACAGACAGCTTACTCCTACGAGCAGTACTTC
.	.	TRBV5-1	TRBJ2-5	CASSSAGPETQYF	TGCGCCAGCAGCTCTGCGGGGCCAGAGACCCAGTACTTC
.	few	TRBV4-2	TRBJ2-3	CASGGRGPDTQYF	TGTGCCAGCGGGGGGCGGGGCCCTGATACGCAGTATTTT
.	.	TRBV12-3/TRBV12-4	TRBJ2-3	CASSPRVTDTQCF	TGTGCCAGCAGTCCTCGGGTCACAGATACGCAGTGTTTT
.	many	TRBV20-1	TRBJ2-5	CSASKGDETQYF	TGCAGTGCTAGCAAGGGTGACGAGACCCAGTACTTC
.	.	TRBV12-3/TRBV12-4	TRBJ2-5	CAIWRETQYF	TGTGCCATCTGGAGAGAGACCCAGTACTTC
.	.	TRBV7-2	TRBJ2-4	CASSFDIMAKNIQYF	TGTGCCAGCAGCTTTGACATTATGGCCAAAAACATTCAGTACTTC
TRBD2	.	TRBV7-6	TRBJ2-1	CASSFGGGTTNNEQFF	TGTGCCAGCAGCTTCGGGGGGGGGACTACTAACAATGAGCAGTTCTTC
.	.	TRBV9	TRBJ2-7	CASSAAPRGPYEQYF	TGTGCCAGCAGCGCAGCCCCTCGGGGCCCCTACGAGCAGTACTTC
.	.	TRBV27	TRBJ2-7	CASSSVWDEQYF	TGTGCCAGCAGTTCGGTTTGGGACGAGCAGTACTTC
.	.	TRBV5-1	TRBJ2-3	CASSPVGMNTDTQYF	TGCGCCAGCAGCCCCGTCGGGATGAACACAGATACGCAGTATTTT
.	few	TRBV5-5	TRBJ2-7	CASSFVTAYEQYF	TGTGCCAGCAGCTTTGTTACAGCCTACGAGCAGTACTTC
.	.	TRBV9	TRBJ2-1	CASSPAAFGVRNNEQFF	TGTGCCAGCAGCCCCGCGGCCTTTGGAGTGCGGAACAATGAGCAGTTCTTC
TRBD2	.	TRBV12-3/TRBV12-4	TRBJ2-1	CASNPGGTTSYSEQFF	TGTGCCAGCAACCCGGGGGGGACTACCTCCTACAGTGAGCAGTTCTTC
TRBD2	few	TRBV20-1	TRBJ2-1	CCARTASGSVYNEQFF	TGCTGTGCTAGGACAGCTAGCGGGAGTGTCTACAATGAGCAGTTCTTC
TRBD2	few	TRBV2	TRBJ2-3	CASSPDPSGGTDTQYF	TGTGCCAGCAGCCCCGACCCTAGCGGGGGCACAGATACGCAGTATTTT
TRBD2	few	TRBV29-1	TRBJ2-3	CSVELPAGGVLDTQYF	TGCAGCGTTGAACTTCCGGCGGGAGGGGTATTGGATACGCAGTATTTT
TRBD2	.	TRBV12-3/TRBV12-4	TRBJ2-4	CASSPGSGGGNIQYF	TGTGCCAGCAGCCCGGGTAGCGGGGGTGGAAACATTCAGTACTTC
TRBD2	few	TRBV20-1	TRBJ2-1	CSARRGLAGGRYEQFF	TGCAGTGCTAGAAGGGGTCTAGCGGGGGGGAGGTATGAGCAGTTCTTC